This T cell receptor beta chain was captured by sequencing in a study of CD8+CD57+ T cells in acquired aplastic anemia. As for the study in general: Sorted CD4+ and CD8+ cells yielded roughly 3.2 ug of DNA on average.

General study findings and limits: Shared by patients and controls, nearly 30 CD8+ CDR3s were abundant in patients.

As for this clonotype: The antigen remains unidentified.

Genomic DNA provided the template from which TCR beta VDJ and CDR3 profiles were obtained. TCRdb recomputed calls from the reads with MiXCR, one row per CDR3 protein. The profile shows 190,000 or so distinct CDR3 sequences, over 55% of them singletons. The CDR3 sequence is 12 residues long. CDR1 is SGHNT and CDR2 is YYREEE in the germline V gene (reference sequence). Deletions cut 1 base from V and 6 bases from J, with 8 bases between. Sequenced sample: sorted CD4+, CD8+, or CD8+CD57+ T cells (not recorded which) from PBMCs. The chain has TRBV5-4 and TRBJ2-7; no clear D gene. The TCR sequence derives from a human donor in good health. The CDR3 loop reads CASSLSHSEQYF. CDR3 nucleotide sequence: TGTGCCAGCAGCTTGTCCCACAGCGAGCAGTACTTC.